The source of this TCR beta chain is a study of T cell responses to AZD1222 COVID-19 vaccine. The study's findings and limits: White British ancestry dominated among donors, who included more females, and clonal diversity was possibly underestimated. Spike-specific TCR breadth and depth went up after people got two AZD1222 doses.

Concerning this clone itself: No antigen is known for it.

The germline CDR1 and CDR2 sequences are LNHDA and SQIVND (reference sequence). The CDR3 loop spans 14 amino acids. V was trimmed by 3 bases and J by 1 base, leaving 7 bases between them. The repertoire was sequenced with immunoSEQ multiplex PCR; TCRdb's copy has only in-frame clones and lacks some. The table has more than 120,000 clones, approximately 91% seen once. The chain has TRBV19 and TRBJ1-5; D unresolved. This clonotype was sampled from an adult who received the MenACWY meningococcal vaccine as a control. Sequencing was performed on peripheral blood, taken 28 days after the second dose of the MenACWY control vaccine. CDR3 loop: CASSIVQSNQPQHF. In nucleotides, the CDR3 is TGTGCCAGTAGTATTGTCCAGAGCAATCAGCCCCAGCATTTT.